This record looks at one T cell receptor beta chain sequence and its context. The antigen it recognizes is unknown. No clone much larger than this one lies a single base away; base qualities are absent. The sample is drawn from a study of T cell changes during pregnancy in multiple sclerosis (dated by TCRdb to about 2019). A note on the overall study: In women with multiple sclerosis, the researchers looked at how the T cell repertoire shifted as pregnancy progressed.

Library construction relied on the immunoSEQ multiplex PCR assay. TCRdb provides this immuneACCESS table in a form limited to in-frame rearrangements. Some clones are lacking; in checked studies, under half of them reflect an unresolved V gene, and why the rest are absent is not known. The sample table lists fewer than 80,000 clones, about 94% of them with a count of one. Roughly 0.14% of the sample lies in the top ten. Sequenced material: CD4+ T cells from peripheral blood mononuclear cells, taken after pregnancy. The clonotype originates from a female donor with multiple sclerosis, enrolled in a pregnancy study.

The DNA sequence follows: TGTGCCAGCAGTGTCCAAAGCGGGGTATATTACCGCTACACCTTC. The translation is CASSVQSGVYYRYTF. The sequence is built from TRBV6-1 and TRBJ1-2; too little of a D gene remains to name it. Trimming costs V 4 bases and J 9 bases, and their ends lie 21 bases apart. The germline V gene encodes CDR1 MNHNS and CDR2 SASEGT. CDR3 length: 15 amino acids, cysteine to phenylalanine. The kept DNA is CDR3 alone, 45 bases in frame from the first base.